Following are 7 T cell receptor beta chains from one sample sequenced in a study of T cells in Graves' hyperthyroidism and ophthalmopathy. Amplification of TCR beta CDR3 regions used RNA as the template. TCR CDR3 underwent first-round RT-PCR with the HTBI primer set. TCRdb ran MiXCR on the multiplex PCR reads and lists one entry per CDR3 protein. Of roughly 500,000 distinct CDR3 sequences detected, about 16% appear once; the ten largest clones hold approximately 30%. The sequencing input was blood. These receptors all stem from a woman aged 25 to 45 with Graves' ophthalmopathy.

This clonotype was seen at least ten times. The chain is built from TRBV20-1 and TRBJ2-5, with D perhaps assigned TRBD1 or TRBD2 (5 bases each). Between the trimmed V and J ends, which lost 5 bases and 3 bases, there was a span of 16 bases. CDR1 DFQATT and CDR2 SNEGSKA come from the germline V gene (reference sequence). The CDR3 runs 14 residues. The DNA of the CDR3 is TGCAGTGCTTCCGAGACAGTAGCGAAAGAGACCCAGTACTTC. Amino acids: CSASETVAKETQYF.

The V gene is TRBV29-1, the J gene TRBJ2-7, with D hard to call. Trimming stripped 3 bases from V and 1 base from J, with 7 bases between. Germline CDR1 is SQVTM and CDR2 is ANQGSEA. CDR3 length: 12 residues. DNA of the CDR3: TGCAGCGTTGAGAGCACGTCCTACGAGCAGTACTTC. It codes for CSVESTSYEQYF.

This clonotype was found many times. V and J are TRBV12-3 or TRBV12-4 and TRBJ2-3; 9 positions agree with TRBD2. Trimming removed 9 bases from V and 8 bases from J; junction bases left unmatched: 9. There are 13 residues in the CDR3. The chain's CDR3 is CASSGSGLGTQYF. The DNA of the CDR3 is TGTGCCAGTAGCGGGAGTGGCCTTGGTACGCAGTATTTT.

This clonotype has only a few counts. The J gene is TRBJ2-7, the V gene TRBV6-2 or TRBV6-3, with TRBD2 matching over 8 bases. This CDR3 has 15 residues. Germline trimming cut 10 bases from V and 1 base from J; bases unmatched to any gene: 12. Germline V CDR1 and CDR2: MNHEY, SVGEGT. CDR3 sequence: CATSLRGRRSYEQYF. DNA of the CDR3: TGTGCCACCTCCTTGCGCGGGAGGAGGTCCTACGAGCAGTACTTC.

This clonotype was observed many times. This chain's CDR3 is CASSWGGTSTDTQYF. CDR3 DNA: TGTGCCAGCAGTTGGGGCGGCACTAGCACAGATACGCAGTATTTT. V and J are TRBV28 and TRBJ2-3; tentative D call: TRBD1 (5 bases). Germline values: CDR1 MDHEN, CDR2 SYDVKM. Deletions cut 4 bases from V and 0 bases from J, with 11 bases between. The length of the CDR3 is 15 residues. The variable domain in full, with the rest retrieved from reference TRBV28 and TRBJ2-3, is DVKVTQSSRYLVKRTGEKVFLECVQDMDHENMFWYRQDPGLGLRLIYFSYDVKMKEKGDIPEGYSVSREKKERFSLILESASTNQTSMYLCASSWGGTSTDTQYFGPGTRLTVL.

This clonotype has a handful of counts. A read error is possible here, since a much larger clone lies one base away. The chain has TRBV28 and TRBJ2-7, with D uncertain. The CDR3 contains 12 residues. From germline, CDR1 is MDHEN and CDR2 SYDVKM. In nucleotides, the CDR3 is TGTGCCAGCAGTTTGATCTCCTACGGGCAGTACTTC. This encodes CASSLISYGQYF.

V usage is TRBV11-2 and J usage is TRBJ2-7; D is undetermined. The CDR3 sequence is 11 residues long. The V and J ends lost 3 bases and 9 bases respectively, with 9 bases between them. Germline CDR1 SGHAT, CDR2 FQNNGV. The CDR3 here is CASSFSIGQYF. Here the CDR3 DNA reads TGTGCCAGCAGCTTCTCAATAGGGCAGTACTTC.